The present T cell receptor (beta chain) was sequenced within a study of blood T cell repertoires in COVID-19. The ends were cut back, 7 bases at V and 1 base at J, with 14 bases in the middle. The CDR3 covers 14 residues. Per the germline V gene, CDR1 is MNHEY and CDR2 is SVGAGI. This table comes from immunoSEQ multiplex PCR, and its TCRdb copy is limited to in-frame clones, with some not included. The sample lists approximately 120,000 clones, around three quarters occurring once. The rearrangement uses TRBV6-5 and TRBJ2-7; D possibly corresponds to TRBD1 (5 bases). This TCR derives from a human donor in a cohort sampled during active or convalescent COVID-19. The sequenced sample consisted of peripheral blood. This CDR3 is CASTFWGRSYEQYF. In DNA form, the CDR3 reads TGTGCCAGCACTTTCTGGGGCAGGTCCTACGAGCAGTACTTC.